This T cell receptor beta chain was captured by sequencing in a study of blood T cell repertoires in COVID-19. Study as a whole: Both acute and convalescent COVID-19 samples were obtained from the United States, Italy and Spain.

Authors' methods: Amplification from reference gene primers served as the basis for estimated nucleated cell counts. TCRdb's table, derived via immunoSEQ multiplex PCR, lists solely in-frame clones and lacks some. That table supplies the V and J calls and clone size; D and trimming were determined from the DNA. The repertoire holds approximately 300,000 clones, around 89% seen once, with approximately 4.5% in the top ten. V gave up 7 bases and J gave up 1 base; unmatched junction bases: 11. The germline V gene encodes CDR1 SGDLS and CDR2 YYNGEE. This CDR3 contains 16 residues. Ages ranged from 18 to 89 years, with residence in some 25 US areas. Assignment of participants to cohorts was predicated upon participant-reported clinical history.

The genes are TRBV9 and TRBJ2-3; the match to TRBD2 covers 8 bases. The clonotype was recovered from a woman aged 18-29 years with acute COVID-19. The source material was PBMCs or T cells enriched from blood (not recorded which). In DNA form, the CDR3 reads TGTGCCAGCGCGGGATGGGCGGGAGGCCGCACAGATACGCAGTATTTT. Its translation is CASAGWAGGRTDTQYF.